This T cell receptor beta chain was captured by sequencing in a study of T cell responses to AZD1222 COVID-19 vaccine. Overall study context: Second-dose intervals of approximately 4 or approximately 12 weeks were pooled.

V was cut by 2 bases and J by 3 bases, with 8 bases left in between. There are 14 residues in the CDR3. Germline V gene lookup returns CDR1 SNHLY and CDR2 FYNNEI. General study points: White British donors predominated, females outnumbered males, and clonal diversity was possibly underestimated.

The protocol was immunoSEQ multiplex PCR, while the TCRdb copy is restricted to in-frame clones and leaves out a portion. The table lists some 120,000 clones, 80% to 90% of them singletons. This clone has a handful of counts. Its antigen is not identified. The sequence was obtained from an adult in good health. The specimen was peripheral blood, collected on day 0 of AZD1222 vaccination. The rearrangement joins TRBV2 to TRBJ1-5, with unresolved D. CDR3 loop: CASSERQNNQPQHF. The CDR3 region has the DNA TGTGCCAGCAGTGAACGGCAGAACAATCAGCCCCAGCATTTT. Together with reference TRBV2 and TRBJ1-5, the CDR3 gives the full variable domain: EPEVTQTPSHQVTQMGQEVILRCVPISNHLYFYWYRQILGQKVEFLVSFYNNEISEKSEIFDDQFSVERPDGSNFTLKIRSTKLEDSAMYFCASSERQNNQPQHFGDGTRLSIL.